These T cell receptor beta chains were read from a single sample in a study of T cell responses to AZD1222 COVID-19 vaccine. The table came from immunoSEQ multiplex PCR; TCRdb's copy has only in-frame clones and leaves some out. The table has around 210,000 clones, around 94% seen once. This sample comprised peripheral blood, obtained 28 days after the second dose of the MenACWY control vaccine. All receptors derive from an adult who received the MenACWY meningococcal vaccine as a control. CDR3s include the opening cysteine and the closing phenylalanine or tryptophan. Each record gives: CDR3 DNA, CDR3 protein, V gene, D gene, J gene, clone size. D genes are given only for firm matches. Clone size is shown for a subset of rows, as once, few, many or a class of expanded clone.

TGTGCCAGCAGTTACCCCGGGACTTTTTTAACCCACGAGCAGTACTTC CASSYPGTFLTHEQYF TRBV6-2/TRBV6-3 - TRBJ2-7 -
TGTGCCAGCAGTGAAAAGGGGGCGCTTAAACCCCTCCACTTT CASSEKGALKPLHF TRBV2 TRBD1 TRBJ1-6 -
TGTGCCAGCAGTCTGGACCTAGCGGGAAGCTCCTACGAGCAGTACTTC CASSLDLAGSSYEQYF TRBV28 TRBD2 TRBJ2-7 -
TGTGCCAGCAGTTTACCAACAGGGGTCGGCAGAAACATTCAGTACTTC CASSLPTGVGRNIQYF TRBV28 TRBD1 TRBJ2-4 -
TGTGCCAGCAGCCAAGAGCGGACAGACTACGAGCAGTACTTC CASSQERTDYEQYF TRBV14 - TRBJ2-7 -
TGTGCCAGCAGTTACTCGATAGGGGTCTATGGCTACACCTTC CASSYSIGVYGYTF TRBV6-5 - TRBJ1-2 -
TGTGCCTGGGCCTCCGGGACAGGGGGCACAGATACGCAGTATTTT CAWASGTGGTDTQYF TRBV30 TRBD1 TRBJ2-3 -
TGTGCCAGCAGCTATGGGGGCTATGAGCAGTTCTTC CASSYGGYEQFF TRBV7-9 - TRBJ2-1 -
TGTGCCACCAGCACAGGGACTAGCGGAAACAATGAGCAGTTCTTC CATSTGTSGNNEQFF TRBV15 TRBD2 TRBJ2-1 -
TGTGCCAGCAATGATTCCGGGCAAAAAAACATTCAGTACTTC CASNDSGQKNIQYF TRBV19 - TRBJ2-4 -
TGTGCCAGCAACAGTAGGGCGGATGGCACAGATACGCAGTATTTT CASNSRADGTDTQYF TRBV2 - TRBJ2-3 -
TGTGCCAGCAGCTTACTTTTGCATCCCTACGAGCAGTACTTC CASSLLLHPYEQYF TRBV7-9 - TRBJ2-7 -
TGTGCCAGCAGCCGCGCCGGAGGTAATTCACCCCTCCACTTT CASSRAGGNSPLHF TRBV28 - TRBJ1-6 -
TGTGCCAGCAGCGCCCCCAGACTAGCGGGAGAGACCGGGGAGCTGTTTTTT CASSAPRLAGETGELFF TRBV9 TRBD2 TRBJ2-2 few
TGTGCCAGCAGTTTAGGGACTAGCGGGGGCCCTAGAAACATTCAGTACTTC CASSLGTSGGPRNIQYF TRBV28 TRBD2 TRBJ2-4 -
TGTGCCTGGAGTGTAGGGACATCAGACTACGAGCAGTACTTC CAWSVGTSDYEQYF TRBV30 - TRBJ2-7 -
TGCGCCAGCAGCCAAGGGAGACAGGCTAATTCACCCCTCCACTTT CASSQGRQANSPLHF TRBV4-1 - TRBJ1-6 -
TGTGCCAGCAGCTTAGGCCCGGGCAATCAGCCCCAGCATTTT CASSLGPGNQPQHF TRBV7-9 - TRBJ1-5 -
TGTGCCAGCAGGGCACTTTCCTACAATGAGCAGTTCTTC CASRALSYNEQFF TRBV9 - TRBJ2-1 -